One sample yielded the 6 T cell receptor beta chains listed below, sequenced in a study of shared clonotypes between healthy human individuals. Repertoires were generated with immunoSEQ multiplex PCR, while TCRdb's copy carries only in-frame clones and drops some. The sample contains fewer than 550,000 clones, about 75% of which appear only once. Material: PBMCs. The origin of the receptors is a woman between 40 and 55 years old in good health. Some clones in this sample may be carry-over from other donors' samples.

As regards this clone: The sample holds other DNA sequences that translate to the same CDR3. This chain connects TRBV5-4 to TRBJ2-1; D remains ambiguous. Looked up from germline, CDR1 is SGHNT and CDR2 is YYREEE (reference sequence). The germline V and J ends were trimmed by 0 bases and 7 bases, with 5 bases remaining between them. The CDR3 extends over 12 amino acids. Here the CDR3 reads CASSLDWNEQFF. The CDR3 nucleotides read TGTGCCAGCAGCTTGGATTGGAATGAGCAGTTCTTC. The full variable domain, with the rest looked up from reference TRBV5-4 and TRBJ2-1, is ETGVTQSPTHLIKTRGQQVTLRCSSQSGHNTVSWYQQALGQGPQFIFQYYREEENGRGNFPPRFSGLQFPNYSSELNVNALELDDSALYLCASSLDWNEQFFGPGTRLTVL.

Only a few counts were recorded for this clone. The chain uses TRBV11-2 and TRBJ2-5; TRBD1 might be the D (6 bases). Germline assignment: CDR1 SGHAT and CDR2 FQNNGV. The CDR3 sequence is 14 residues long. The V and J ends lost 7 bases and 5 bases respectively, with 17 bases between them. This CDR3 is CASTSIGGSETQYF. The CDR3 DNA reads as TGTGCCAGCACTTCGATAGGGGGTTCGGAGACCCAGTACTTC.

The J gene is TRBJ2-2, the V gene TRBV5-4; no clear D. V shed 0 bases and J shed 4 bases, with 7 bases lying between them. Germline CDR1 is SGHNT and CDR2 is YYREEE (reference sequence). This CDR3 comprises 14 residues. This CDR3 is CASSLDFTTGELFF. In nucleotides, the CDR3 is TGTGCCAGCAGCTTGGACTTTACCACCGGGGAGCTGTTTTTT.

This chain connects TRBV5-1 to TRBJ2-5, with D perhaps matching TRBD1 or TRBD2 (5 bases each). The J call may be in error: the DNA end matches TRBJ2-7 better. Germline loops: CDR1 SGHRS, CDR2 YFSETQ. The CDR3 is 15 residues long. The CDR3 is CASSLDGATHYEQYF. The CDR3 nucleotides read TGCGCCAGCAGCTTGGACGGGGCTACCCACTACGAGCAGTACTTC.

V is TRBV27 and J is TRBJ2-2, with 9 positions matching TRBD2. With 8 bases clipped from V and 0 bases from J, the junction kept 13 bases outside the gene matches. The CDR3 consists of 18 residues. Germline CDR1 reads MNHEY; CDR2 reads SMNVEV (reference sequence). The CDR3 DNA reads as TGTGCCAGCCTCCGCACAGCGGGAGGAATTACGAACACCGGGGAGCTGTTTTTT. Its protein product is CASLRTAGGITNTGELFF.

The chain couples TRBV10-2 to TRBJ1-2; D gene ambiguous. V lost 6 bases, J lost 4 bases, and 15 bases lay in between. From germline, CDR1 is WSHSY and CDR2 SAAADI. This CDR3 comprises 14 residues. The CDR3 region is CASSEETGAYGYTF. As DNA, the CDR3 is TGCGCCAGCAGCGAGGAGACGGGTGCCTATGGCTACACCTTC.